The 24 T cell receptor beta chains listed next were all sequenced from one sample in a study of OX40 agonist ivuxolimab in advanced cancers. Measured with immunoSEQ multiplex PCR; TCRdb has only the in-frame clones, and not every one. The sample contains some 77,000 clones, less than 95% of which appear only once. Sequencing used CD4+ or CD8+ T cells sorted from blood, obtained in a trial of the OX40 agonist ivuxolimab. These receptors were obtained from an adult with an advanced solid tumor such as melanoma, head and neck, liver or kidney cancer.

The rearrangement joins TRBV5-1 to TRBJ2-3, with 9 bases lining up with TRBD1. Germline CDR1 is SGHRS and CDR2 is YFSETQ. After removal of 4 bases from V and 1 base from J, the junction contained 4 bases not matched to a gene. The CDR3 is 15 amino acids. The DNA for the CDR3 is TGCGCCAGCAGCGGATGGGACAGGGGCACAGATACGCAGTATTTT. It encodes CASSGWDRGTDTQYF.

The chain has TRBV4-2 and TRBJ1-5; D might be TRBD1 (5 bases). CDR1 LGHNA and CDR2 YNFKEQ come from the germline V gene. The length of the CDR3 is 14 residues. Trimming shortened V by 4 bases and J by 1 base, and 8 bases separated the two germline ends. CDR3: CASSLGQSNQPQHF. The CDR3 DNA is TGTGCCAGCAGCCTTGGACAAAGCAATCAGCCCCAGCATTTT.

This clone appeared a single time. J is TRBJ2-7 and V is TRBV6-1; D call uncertain. The germline CDR1 and CDR2 sequences are MNHNS and SASEGT. V lost 3 bases and J lost 5, with 8 bases in between. This CDR3 has 12 amino acids. The CDR3 region is CASSERVNEQYF. CDR3 DNA: TGTGCCAGCAGTGAGAGAGTCAACGAGCAGTACTTC.

This chain links TRBV7-2 with TRBJ2-2, with 7 bases lining up with TRBD2. The CDR3 is 16 residues long. With 1 base clipped from V and 7 bases from J, the junction kept 9 bases outside the gene matches. Germline loops: CDR1 SGHTA, CDR2 FQGNSA. CDR3 in DNA: TGTGCCAGCAGCTTAGGTGTCTTTCCGGGGGGCGGGGAGCTGTTTTTT. Protein sequence: CASSLGVFPGGGELFF. The full variable domain, with the rest looked up from reference TRBV7-2 and TRBJ2-2, is GAGVSQSPSNKVTEKGKDVELRCDPISGHTALYWYRQSLGQGLEFLIYFQGNSAPDKSGLPSDRFSAERTGGSVSTLTIQRTQQEDSAVYLCASSLGVFPGGGELFFGEGSRLTVL.

The CDR3 region is CASSSPRDSSYEQYF. Here the CDR3 DNA reads TGTGCCAGCAGCTCACCCCGGGACAGCTCCTACGAGCAGTACTTC. The rearrangement joins TRBV6-5 to TRBJ2-7; 7 bases match TRBD1. The germline gives CDR1 MNHEY, CDR2 SVGAGI. The CDR3 is 15 residues long. The trim removed 6 bases at V and 0 bases at J, leaving 8 bases unmatched.

This chain joins TRBV7-6 and TRBJ1-2, with TRBD1 as a possible D gene (5 bases). The V gene's germline CDR1 is SGHVS and CDR2 FNYEAQ. V shed 5 bases and J shed 4 bases, with 11 bases lying between them. The CDR3 consists of 13 residues. The chain's CDR3 is CASSLGGTYGYTF. Here the CDR3 DNA reads TGTGCCAGCAGCCTGGGCGGGACCTATGGCTACACCTTC.

V is TRBV4-1 and J is TRBJ2-1; no clear D gene. Deletions cut 4 bases from V and 7 bases from J, with 14 bases between. The CDR3 is made up of 14 amino acids. Germline V gene lookup returns CDR1 MGHRA and CDR2 YSYEKL. The CDR3 protein is CASSRGQAFNEQFF. The CDR3, as DNA: TGCGCCAGCAGCCGTGGGCAGGCCTTTAATGAGCAGTTCTTC.

This chain uses TRBV9 with TRBJ2-1; weak D call: TRBD2 (6 bases). The CDR3 is 15 residues long. Deletions cut 0 bases from V and 8 bases from J, with 15 bases between. Germline V gene lookup returns CDR1 SGDLS and CDR2 YYNGEE. The CDR3 loop is CASSVDAGHAYEQFF. CDR3 DNA: TGTGCCAGCAGCGTAGATGCGGGGCATGCTTATGAGCAGTTCTTC.

The chain uses TRBV7-9 and TRBJ2-3; D may be TRBD1 (5 bases). Germline CDR1 and CDR2: SEHNR and FQNEAQ (reference sequence). Trimming left V 5 bases short and J 4 bases short, with 19 bases between. The CDR3 runs to 16 residues. As DNA, the CDR3 is TGTGCCAGCAGCACGACAGTGGTAGGATATTCAGATACGCAGTATTTT. Protein product: CASSTTVVGYSDTQYF. Variable domain in full (rest from reference TRBV7-9 and TRBJ2-3): DTGVSQNPRHKITKRGQNVTFRCDPISEHNRLYWYRQTLGQGPEFLTYFQNEAQLEKSRLLSDRFSAERPKGSFSTLEIQRTEQGDSAMYLCASSTTVVGYSDTQYFGPGTRLTVL.

V gene TRBV4-1 combines with J gene TRBJ1-3, with 7 nucleotides matching TRBD1. CDR3 size: 19 residues. Germline V CDR1 and CDR2: MGHRA, YSYEKL. The ends lost 0 bases at V and 1 base at J; junction bases unmatched: 12. The CDR3 is CASSQDRTGRGGSGNTIYF. DNA of the CDR3: TGCGCCAGCAGCCAAGATCGGACCGGCAGGGGGGGGTCTGGAAACACCATATATTTT.

The chain links TRBV28 to TRBJ1-1; 7 bases are shared with TRBD1. Germline V gene sequence: CDR1 MDHEN, CDR2 SYDVKM. V dropped 7 bases and J dropped 0; count of bases not matched to a gene: 8. The CDR3 totals 15 residues. DNA for the CDR3: TGTGCCAGCACAACCGAAGGGACAGTGAACACTGAAGCTTTCTTT. The encoded protein is CASTTEGTVNTEAFF.

The chain uses TRBV7-2 and TRBJ2-7; D is undetermined. V was cut by 3 bases and J by 4 bases, with 4 bases left in between. The CDR3 sequence is 11 residues long. Germline lookup yields CDR1 SGHTA and CDR2 FQGNSA. The CDR3 reads CASSFLYEQYF. Here the CDR3 DNA reads TGTGCCAGCAGCTTTTTATACGAGCAGTACTTC.

The rearrangement joins TRBV18 to TRBJ1-2; unclear D gene. This CDR3 has 15 residues. Trimming took 1 base from V and 0 from J, leaving 9 bases between them. Germline assignment: CDR1 KGHSH and CDR2 LQKENI. The CDR3 DNA sequence: TGTGCCAGCTCACCACTTAGTACACCTAACTATGGCTACACCTTC. It is translated as CASSPLSTPNYGYTF.

CDR3 in DNA: TGCGCCAGCAGCTTGGAGTCTATAGAGACCCAGTACTTC. This sequence encodes CASSLESIETQYF. The chain employs TRBV5-1 and TRBJ2-5, with D unclear. Germline CDR1 SGHRS, CDR2 YFSETQ. This CDR3 comprises 13 residues. V was pared by 0 bases and J by 4 bases, with 7 bases between.

The rearrangement links TRBV6-1 to TRBJ1-1; D unclear. The CDR3 is 12 residues long. The germline gives CDR1 MNHNS, CDR2 SASEGT. Between the trimmed V and J ends, which lost 6 bases and 9 bases, there was a span of 14 bases. The CDR3, as DNA: TGTGCCAGCAGCCCGGTCCACGGGAAAGCTTTCTTT. Its protein is CASSPVHGKAFF.

The chain carries TRBV5-4 and TRBJ2-3; 13 bases match TRBD2. J lost 10 bases, V lost 4 bases, and 15 bases had no gene match. CDR3 length equals 17 residues. CDR1 SGHNT and CDR2 YYREEE come from the germline V gene (reference sequence). DNA for the CDR3: TGTGCCAGCAGCCGAGGACTAGCGGGAGTTGGGGGGGGTTCGCAGTATTTT. Encoded protein: CASSRGLAGVGGGSQYF.

The chain has TRBV6-4 and TRBJ1-5; the D gene is possibly TRBD1 (6 bases). V lost 7 bases to trimming and J lost 6 bases, with 22 bases between them. The CDR3 extends over 16 amino acids. Germline CDR1 is MRHNA and CDR2 is SNTAGT. CDR3 sequence (DNA): TGTGCCAGCACCGAATCCGGGGGCCGCCGAGCTCAGCCCCAGCATTTT. It translates to CASTESGGRRAQPQHF.

This clone is a singleton in its sample. V and J are TRBV7-8 and TRBJ2-7, with unresolved D. Trimming cost V 5 bases and J 0 bases, with 11 bases left between them. The CDR3 runs 14 residues. CDR1 is SGHVS and CDR2 is FQNEAQ in the germline V gene. CDR3 sequence: CASSPNTRSYEQYF. CDR3 in DNA: TGTGCCAGCAGCCCGAATACGCGCTCCTACGAGCAGTACTTC.

In regard to this clone: Other DNA sequences in the sample encode the same CDR3. The genes are TRBV6-5 and TRBJ1-1; possibly TRBD1 for D (5 bases). In germline, CDR1 is MNHEY, CDR2 SVGAGI. Deletions cut 0 bases from V and 5 bases from J, with 7 bases between. CDR3 length: 13 amino acids. In DNA form, the CDR3 reads TGTGCCAGCAGTTACTCGGGGGGTACTGAAGCTTTCTTT. As protein: CASSYSGGTEAFF.

This sequence joins TRBV11-2 and TRBJ2-5; D is unresolved. The germline gives CDR1 SGHAT, CDR2 FQNNGV. CDR3 length: 14 amino acids. V lost 5 bases to trimming and J lost 7 bases, with 17 bases between them. The CDR3 loop is CASSPPTRSGTQYF. CDR3 bases: TGTGCCAGCAGCCCCCCCACCCGTTCGGGGACCCAGTACTTC. Together with reference TRBV11-2 and TRBJ2-5, the CDR3 gives the full variable domain: EAGVAQSPRYKIIEKRQSVAFWCNPISGHATLYWYQQILGQGPKLLIQFQNNGVVDDSQLPKDRFSAERLKGVDSTLKIQPAKLEDSAVYLCASSPPTRSGTQYFGPGTRLLVL.

The rearrangement links TRBV6-5 to TRBJ2-7, with D tentatively TRBD1 or TRBD2 (5 bases each). This CDR3 has 15 residues. Trimming removed 0 bases at V and 3 bases at J, with 12 bases between. Germline V gene data show CDR1 as MNHEY and CDR2 as SVGAGI. The CDR3 region has the DNA TGTGCCAGCAGTTACTCGGGGGTGCCAAACTACGAGCAGTACTTC. It encodes CASSYSGVPNYEQYF.

V is TRBV2 and J is TRBJ2-2, with D maybe TRBD1 (6 bases). This CDR3 is built from 14 residues. V was trimmed by 6 bases and J by 7 bases, leaving 15 bases between them. Germline V lookup: CDR1 SNHLY, CDR2 FYNNEI. CDR3 region: CASSPAGGIGELFF. CDR3 in DNA: TGTGCCAGCAGCCCGGCTGGGGGCATCGGGGAGCTGTTTTTT.

The chain is built from TRBV6-5 and TRBJ1-5; unclear D gene. Trimming took 4 bases from V and 0 from J, leaving 7 bases between them. The CDR3 is made up of 14 amino acids. Germline-derived CDR1 and CDR2 are MNHEY and SVGAGI. The CDR3 DNA sequence: TGTGCCAGCAGTTTAGAGTATAGCAATCAGCCCCAGCATTTT. Protein product: CASSLEYSNQPQHF.

V and J are TRBV4-2 and TRBJ2-2; TRBD2 aligns across 7 bases. The CDR3 covers 14 residues. Per the germline V gene, CDR1 is LGHNA and CDR2 is YNFKEQ. Trimming took 3 bases from V and 6 from J; bases not matched to a gene: 4. The CDR3 DNA follows: TGTGCCAGCAGCCACTCTAGCGGATCCGGGGAGCTGTTTTTT. Protein: CASSHSSGSGELFF.